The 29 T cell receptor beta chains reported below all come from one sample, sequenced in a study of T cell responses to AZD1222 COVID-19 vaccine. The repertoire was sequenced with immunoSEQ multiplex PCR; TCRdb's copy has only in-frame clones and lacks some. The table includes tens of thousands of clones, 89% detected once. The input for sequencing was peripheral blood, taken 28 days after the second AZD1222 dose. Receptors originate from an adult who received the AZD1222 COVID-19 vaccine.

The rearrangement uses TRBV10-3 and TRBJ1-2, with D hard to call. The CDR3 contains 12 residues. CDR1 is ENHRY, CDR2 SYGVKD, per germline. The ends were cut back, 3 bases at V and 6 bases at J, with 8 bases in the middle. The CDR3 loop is CAISEWTHGYTF. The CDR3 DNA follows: TGTGCCATCAGTGAATGGACCCATGGCTACACCTTC.

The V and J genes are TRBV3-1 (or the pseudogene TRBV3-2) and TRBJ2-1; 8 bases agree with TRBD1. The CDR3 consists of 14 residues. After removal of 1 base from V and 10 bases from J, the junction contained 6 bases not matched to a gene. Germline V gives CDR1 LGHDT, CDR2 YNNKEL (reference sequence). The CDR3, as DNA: TGTGCCAGCAGCCAAGTCCAGGGGGCGGTCGAGCAGTTCTTC. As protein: CASSQVQGAVEQFF.

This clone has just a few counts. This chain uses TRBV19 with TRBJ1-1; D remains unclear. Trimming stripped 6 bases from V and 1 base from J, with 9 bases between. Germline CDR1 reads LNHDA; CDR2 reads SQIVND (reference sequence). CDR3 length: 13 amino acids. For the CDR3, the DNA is TGTGCCAGTAGGACACCGAAGAACACTGAAGCTTTCTTT. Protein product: CASRTPKNTEAFF.

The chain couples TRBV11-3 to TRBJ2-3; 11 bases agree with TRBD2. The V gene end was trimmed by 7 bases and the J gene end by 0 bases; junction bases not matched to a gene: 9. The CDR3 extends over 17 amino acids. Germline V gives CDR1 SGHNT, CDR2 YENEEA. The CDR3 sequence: CASTPGLAGGSTDTQYF. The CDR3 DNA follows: TGTGCCAGCACCCCGGGGTTAGCGGGAGGGAGCACAGATACGCAGTATTTT.

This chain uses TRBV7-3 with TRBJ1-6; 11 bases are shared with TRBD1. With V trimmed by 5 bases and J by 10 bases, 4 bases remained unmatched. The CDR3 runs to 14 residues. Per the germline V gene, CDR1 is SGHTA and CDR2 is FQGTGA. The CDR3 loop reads CASSLGTGGSPLHF. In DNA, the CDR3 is TGTGCCAGCAGCCTCGGGACAGGGGGATCACCCCTCCACTTT.

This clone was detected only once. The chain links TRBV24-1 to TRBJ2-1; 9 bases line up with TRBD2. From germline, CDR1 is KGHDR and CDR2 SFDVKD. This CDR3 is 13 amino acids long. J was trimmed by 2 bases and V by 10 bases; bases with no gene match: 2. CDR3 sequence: CATTSGPYNEQFF. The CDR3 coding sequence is TGTGCCACGACTAGCGGACCCTACAATGAGCAGTTCTTC.

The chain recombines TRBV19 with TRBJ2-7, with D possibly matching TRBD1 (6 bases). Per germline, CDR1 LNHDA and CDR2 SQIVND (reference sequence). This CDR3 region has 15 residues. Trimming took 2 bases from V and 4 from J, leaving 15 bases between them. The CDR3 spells CASSIRGGQSYEQYV. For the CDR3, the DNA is TGTGCCAGTAGTATAAGAGGTGGACAGTCATACGAGCAGTACGTC.

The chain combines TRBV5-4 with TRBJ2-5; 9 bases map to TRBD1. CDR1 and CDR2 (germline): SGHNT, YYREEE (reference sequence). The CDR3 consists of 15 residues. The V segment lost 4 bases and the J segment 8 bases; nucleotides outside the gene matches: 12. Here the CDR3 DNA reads TGTGCCAGCAGCCCCGGGACAGGGCGTGAGGAAACCCAGTACTTC. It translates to CASSPGTGREETQYF. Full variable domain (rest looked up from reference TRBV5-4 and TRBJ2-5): ETGVTQSPTHLIKTRGQQVTLRCSSQSGHNTVSWYQQALGQGPQFIFQYYREEENGRGNFPPRFSGLQFPNYSSELNVNALELDDSALYLCASSPGTGREETQYFGPGTRLLVL.

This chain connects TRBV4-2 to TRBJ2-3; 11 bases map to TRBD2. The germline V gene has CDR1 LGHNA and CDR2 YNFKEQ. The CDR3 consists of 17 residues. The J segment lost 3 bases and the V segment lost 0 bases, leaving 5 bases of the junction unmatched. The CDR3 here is CASSQDPGLAVTDTQYF. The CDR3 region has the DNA TGTGCCAGCAGCCAAGATCCGGGACTAGCGGTAACAGATACGCAGTATTTT.

For the CDR3, the DNA is TGTGCCAGCAGCCCCCGGACGGCAATGAACACTGAAGCTTTCTTT. Protein sequence: CASSPRTAMNTEAFF. The rearrangement uses TRBV21-1 and TRBJ1-1. TRBV21-1 is a listed pseudogene. This CDR3 spans 15 amino acids.

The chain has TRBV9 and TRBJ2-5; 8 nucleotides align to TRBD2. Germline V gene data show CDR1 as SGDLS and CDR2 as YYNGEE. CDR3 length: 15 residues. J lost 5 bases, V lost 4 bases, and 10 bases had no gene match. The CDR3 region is CASSKGIGGGETQYF. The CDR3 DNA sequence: TGTGCCAGCAGCAAAGGGATCGGCGGGGGGGAGACCCAGTACTTC.

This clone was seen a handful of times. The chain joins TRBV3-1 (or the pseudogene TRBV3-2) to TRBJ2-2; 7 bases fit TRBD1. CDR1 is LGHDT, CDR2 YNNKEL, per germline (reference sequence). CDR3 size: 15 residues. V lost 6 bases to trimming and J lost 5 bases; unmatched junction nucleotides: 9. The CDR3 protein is CASRKTGALTGELFF. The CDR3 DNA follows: TGTGCCAGCAGAAAAACAGGGGCACTTACCGGGGAGCTGTTTTTT.

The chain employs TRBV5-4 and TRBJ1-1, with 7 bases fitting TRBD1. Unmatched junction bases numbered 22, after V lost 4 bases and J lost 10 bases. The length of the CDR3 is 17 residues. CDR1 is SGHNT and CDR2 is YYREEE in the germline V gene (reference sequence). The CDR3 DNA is TGTGCCAGCAGCGGCTACAGGGGCCCCAGCTTGTTTTCTCGAGCTTTCTTT. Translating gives CASSGYRGPSLFSRAFF. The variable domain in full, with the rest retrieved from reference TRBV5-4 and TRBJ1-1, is ETGVTQSPTHLIKTRGQQVTLRCSSQSGHNTVSWYQQALGQGPQFIFQYYREEENGRGNFPPRFSGLQFPNYSSELNVNALELDDSALYLCASSGYRGPSLFSRAFFGQGTRLTVV.

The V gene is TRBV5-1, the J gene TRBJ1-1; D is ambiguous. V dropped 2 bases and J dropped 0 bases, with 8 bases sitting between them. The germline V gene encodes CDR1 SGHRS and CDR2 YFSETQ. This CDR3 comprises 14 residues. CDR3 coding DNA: TGCGCCAGCAGCTTAAACAGCGTGAACACTGAAGCTTTCTTT. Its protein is CASSLNSVNTEAFF. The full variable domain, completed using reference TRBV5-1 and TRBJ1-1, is KAGVTQTPRYLIKTRGQQVTLSCSPISGHRSVSWYQQTPGQGLQFLFEYFSETQRNKGNFPGRFSGRQFSNSRSEMNVSTLELGDSALYLCASSLNSVNTEAFFGQGTRLTVV.

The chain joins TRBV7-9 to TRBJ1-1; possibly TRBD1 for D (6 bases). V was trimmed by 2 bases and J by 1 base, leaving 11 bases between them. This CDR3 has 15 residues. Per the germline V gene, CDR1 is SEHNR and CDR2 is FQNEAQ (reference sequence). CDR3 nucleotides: TGTGCCAGCAGCTTATTCGACAGGCCGAACACTGAAGCTTTCTTT. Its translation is CASSLFDRPNTEAFF.

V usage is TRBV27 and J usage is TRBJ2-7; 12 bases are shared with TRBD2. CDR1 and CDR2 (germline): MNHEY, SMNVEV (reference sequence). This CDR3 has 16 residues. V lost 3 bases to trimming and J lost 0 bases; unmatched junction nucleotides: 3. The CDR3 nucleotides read TGTGCCAGCAGTTTCCAGACTAGCGGGAGCTCCTACGAGCAGTACTTC. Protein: CASSFQTSGSSYEQYF.

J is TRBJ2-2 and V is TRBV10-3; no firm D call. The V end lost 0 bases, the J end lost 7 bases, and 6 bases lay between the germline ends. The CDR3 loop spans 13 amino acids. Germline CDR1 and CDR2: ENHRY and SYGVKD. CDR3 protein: CAISESAGGELFF. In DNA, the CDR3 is TGTGCCATCAGTGAGTCGGCCGGCGGGGAGCTGTTTTTT.

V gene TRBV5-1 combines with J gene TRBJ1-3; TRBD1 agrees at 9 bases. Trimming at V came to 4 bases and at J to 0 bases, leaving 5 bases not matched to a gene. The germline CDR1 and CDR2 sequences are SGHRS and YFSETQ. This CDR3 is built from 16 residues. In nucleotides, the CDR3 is TGCGCCAGCAGCGGAGGACAGGGGAGCTCTGGAAACACCATATATTTT. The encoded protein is CASSGGQGSSGNTIYF.

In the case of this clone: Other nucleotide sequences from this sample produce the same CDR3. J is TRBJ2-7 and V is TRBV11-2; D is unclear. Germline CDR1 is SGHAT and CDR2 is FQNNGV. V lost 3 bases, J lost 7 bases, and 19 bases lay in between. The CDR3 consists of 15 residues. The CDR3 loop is CASSFHLDRVGEQYV. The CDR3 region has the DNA TGTGCCAGCAGCTTCCACCTAGATCGGGTGGGGGAGCAGTACGTC.

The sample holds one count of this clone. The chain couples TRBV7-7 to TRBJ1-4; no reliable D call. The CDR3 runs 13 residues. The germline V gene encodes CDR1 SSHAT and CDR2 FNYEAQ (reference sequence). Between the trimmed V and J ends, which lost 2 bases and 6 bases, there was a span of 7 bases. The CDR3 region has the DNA TGTGCCAGCAGCTTAAGGTTATATGAAAAACTGTTTTTT. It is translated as CASSLRLYEKLFF.

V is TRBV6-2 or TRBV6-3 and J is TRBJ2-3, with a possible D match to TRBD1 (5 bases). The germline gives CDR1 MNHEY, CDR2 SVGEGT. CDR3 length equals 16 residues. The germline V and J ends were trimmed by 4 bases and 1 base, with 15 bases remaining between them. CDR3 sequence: CASSWDPQARTDTQYF. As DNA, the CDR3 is TGTGCCAGCAGTTGGGATCCACAGGCCCGCACAGATACGCAGTATTTT.

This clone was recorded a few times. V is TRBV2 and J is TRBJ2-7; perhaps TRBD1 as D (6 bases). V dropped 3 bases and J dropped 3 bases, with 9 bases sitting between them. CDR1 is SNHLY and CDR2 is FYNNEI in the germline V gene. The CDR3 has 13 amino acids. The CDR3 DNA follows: TGTGCCAGCAGTGATGGACAGCTCTACGAGCAGTACGTC. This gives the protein CASSDGQLYEQYV.

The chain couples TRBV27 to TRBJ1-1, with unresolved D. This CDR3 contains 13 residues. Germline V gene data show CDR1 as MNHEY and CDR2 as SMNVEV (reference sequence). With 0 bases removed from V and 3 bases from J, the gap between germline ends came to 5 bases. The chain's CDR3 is CASSLSRDTEAFF. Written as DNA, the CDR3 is TGTGCCAGCAGTTTATCGAGGGACACTGAAGCTTTCTTT.

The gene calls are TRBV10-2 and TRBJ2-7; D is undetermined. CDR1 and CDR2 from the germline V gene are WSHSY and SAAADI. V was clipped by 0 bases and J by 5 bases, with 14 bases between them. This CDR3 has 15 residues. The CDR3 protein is CASSESVTSGDEQYF. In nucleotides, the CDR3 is TGCGCCAGCAGTGAGTCGGTCACTTCAGGCGACGAGCAGTACTTC.

CDR3 sequence reads: CASSYGPEYGYTF. CDR3 DNA: TGTGCCAGCAGTTACGGGCCCGAATATGGCTACACCTTC. V is TRBV6-2 or TRBV6-3 and J is TRBJ1-2; D is unclear. The V end lost 2 bases, the J end lost 5 bases, and 9 bases lay between the germline ends. There are 13 residues in the CDR3. The germline V gene encodes CDR1 MNHEY and CDR2 SVGEGT.

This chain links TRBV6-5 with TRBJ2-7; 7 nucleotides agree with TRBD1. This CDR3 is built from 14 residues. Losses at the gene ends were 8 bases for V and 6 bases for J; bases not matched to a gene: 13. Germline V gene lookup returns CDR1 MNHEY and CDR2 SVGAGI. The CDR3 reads CASRSTGYSREQYF. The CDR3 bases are TGTGCCAGCCGATCGACAGGGTATTCACGCGAGCAGTACTTC.

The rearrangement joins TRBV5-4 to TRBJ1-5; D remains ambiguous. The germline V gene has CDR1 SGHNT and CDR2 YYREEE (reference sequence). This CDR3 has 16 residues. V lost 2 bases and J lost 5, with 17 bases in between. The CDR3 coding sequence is TGTGCCAGCAGCTTTCCCCCGTTGAGAATTCATCAGCCCCAGCATTTT. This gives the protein CASSFPPLRIHQPQHF.

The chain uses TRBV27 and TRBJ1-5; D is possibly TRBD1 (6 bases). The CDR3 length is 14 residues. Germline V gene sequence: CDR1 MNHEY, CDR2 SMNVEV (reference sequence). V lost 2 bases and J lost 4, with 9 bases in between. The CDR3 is CASSLAGANQPQHF. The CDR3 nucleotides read TGTGCCAGCAGTTTAGCAGGGGCTAATCAGCCCCAGCATTTT.

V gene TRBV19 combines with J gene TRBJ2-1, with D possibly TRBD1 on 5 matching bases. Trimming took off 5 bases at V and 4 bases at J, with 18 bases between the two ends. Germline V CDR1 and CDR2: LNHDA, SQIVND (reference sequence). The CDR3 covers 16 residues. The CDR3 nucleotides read TGTGCCAGTAGTGGAAGGTCGGCAGGGAAATACAATGAGCAGTTCTTC. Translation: CASSGRSAGKYNEQFF.